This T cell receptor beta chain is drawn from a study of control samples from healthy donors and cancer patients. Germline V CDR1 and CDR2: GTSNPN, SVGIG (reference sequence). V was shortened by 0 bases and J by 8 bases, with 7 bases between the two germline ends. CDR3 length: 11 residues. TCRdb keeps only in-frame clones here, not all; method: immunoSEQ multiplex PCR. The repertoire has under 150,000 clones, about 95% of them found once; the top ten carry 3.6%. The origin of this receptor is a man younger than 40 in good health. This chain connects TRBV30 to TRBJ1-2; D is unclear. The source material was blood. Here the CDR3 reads CAWSVLLGYTF. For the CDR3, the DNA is TGTGCCTGGAGTGTACTCCTAGGCTACACCTTC.